The sequence of this T cell receptor (beta chain) was determined in a study of tumour-infiltrating T cells in Burkitt lymphoma. The overall study: The Burkitt lymphoma cohort spanned all epidemiological subtypes. Survival, overall and progression-free, tracked with productive clonality.

General study points: Several public clonotypes recurred in numerous Burkitt lymphoma patients.

Method: immunoSEQ multiplex PCR; TCRdb's copy keeps in-frame clones and lacks some. Of 4,500 to 5,000 clones listed, around an eighth are singletons. This clone was counted only a few times. What it recognizes is unknown. CDR1 and CDR2 from the germline V gene are SGHTA and FQGNSA. The CDR3 runs to 14 residues. Trimming removed 0 bases at V and 2 bases at J, with 8 bases between. Sequenced input: tumor tissue. The origin of this receptor is a human donor with Burkitt lymphoma. V gene TRBV7-2 combines with J gene TRBJ2-7, with D possibly being TRBD1 or TRBD2 (5 bases each). The CDR3 nucleotides are TGTGCCAGCAGCTTAGCGACGGGGCCCTACGAGCAGTACTTC. Encoded protein: CASSLATGPYEQYF.